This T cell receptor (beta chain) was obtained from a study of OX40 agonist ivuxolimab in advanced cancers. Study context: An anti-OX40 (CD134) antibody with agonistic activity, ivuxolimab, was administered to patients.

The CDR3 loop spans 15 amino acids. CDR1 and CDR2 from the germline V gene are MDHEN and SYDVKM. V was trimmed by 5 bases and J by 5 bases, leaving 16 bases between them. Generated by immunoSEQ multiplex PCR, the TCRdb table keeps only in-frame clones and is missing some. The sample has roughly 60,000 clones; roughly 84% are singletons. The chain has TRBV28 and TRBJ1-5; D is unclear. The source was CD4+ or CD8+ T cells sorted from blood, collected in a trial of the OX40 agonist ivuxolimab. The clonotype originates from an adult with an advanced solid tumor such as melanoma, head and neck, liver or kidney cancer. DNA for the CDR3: TGTGCCAGCAGTCTCACGGATGGGCCCCATCAGCCCCAGCATTTT. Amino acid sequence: CASSLTDGPHQPQHF.